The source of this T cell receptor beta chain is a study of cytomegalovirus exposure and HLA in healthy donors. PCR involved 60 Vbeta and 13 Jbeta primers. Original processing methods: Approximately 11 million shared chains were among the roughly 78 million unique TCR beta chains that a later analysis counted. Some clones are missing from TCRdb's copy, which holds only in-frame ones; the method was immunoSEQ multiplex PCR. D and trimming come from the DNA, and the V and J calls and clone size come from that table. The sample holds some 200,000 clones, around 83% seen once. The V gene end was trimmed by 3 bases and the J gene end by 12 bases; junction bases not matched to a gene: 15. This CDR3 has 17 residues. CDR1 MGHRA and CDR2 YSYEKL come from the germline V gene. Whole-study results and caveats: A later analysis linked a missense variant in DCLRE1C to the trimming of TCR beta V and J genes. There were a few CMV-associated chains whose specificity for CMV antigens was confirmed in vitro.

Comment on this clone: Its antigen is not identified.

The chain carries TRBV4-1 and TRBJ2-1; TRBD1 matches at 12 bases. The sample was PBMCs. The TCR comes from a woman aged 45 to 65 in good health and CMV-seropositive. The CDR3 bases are TGCGCCAGCAGCCAGGGACCGGGACAGGGGGCGGGAGTTGGGCAGTTCTTC. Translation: CASSQGPGQGAGVGQFF.